This TCR beta chain stems from a study of cytomegalovirus exposure and HLA in healthy donors. The wider study: HLA-typed donors were the source of about 85 million unique TCRs held in an early data release. Overall study results and limits: For cytomegalovirus status, the classifier reportedly gave diagnoses with high specificity and sensitivity. On later analysis, the bulk of CMV-associated TCR beta chains appeared to be HLA-restricted.

To note about this clone: Its antigen is still unknown.

Amplification used 60 Vbeta primers and 13 Jbeta primers. This table comes from immunoSEQ multiplex PCR, and its TCRdb copy is limited to in-frame clones, with some not included. The sample has some 150,000 clones; around three quarters are singletons. The V end lost 1 base, the J end lost 0 bases, and 9 bases lay between the germline ends. CDR3 length equals 16 residues. The germline V gene encodes CDR1 LGHNA and CDR2 YSLEER. Sequencing used PBMCs. The genes are TRBV4-3 and TRBJ1-4; unclear D gene. The origin of this receptor is a man aged 35-49 years in good health and CMV-seronegative. The DNA of the CDR3 is TGCGCCAGCAGCCAAGTTTTCGGGACAACTAATGAAAAACTGTTTTTT. Translated, it gives CASSQVFGTTNEKLFF.